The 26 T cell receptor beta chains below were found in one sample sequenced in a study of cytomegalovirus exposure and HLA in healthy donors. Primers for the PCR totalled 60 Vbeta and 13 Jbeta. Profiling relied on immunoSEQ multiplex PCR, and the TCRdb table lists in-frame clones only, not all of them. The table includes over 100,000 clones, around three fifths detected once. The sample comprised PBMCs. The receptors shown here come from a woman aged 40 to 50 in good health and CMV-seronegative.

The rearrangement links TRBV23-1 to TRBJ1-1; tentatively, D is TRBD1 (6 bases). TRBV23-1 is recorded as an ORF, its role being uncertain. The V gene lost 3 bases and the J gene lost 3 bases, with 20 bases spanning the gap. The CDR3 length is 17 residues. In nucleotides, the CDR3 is TGCGCCAGCAGTCATCAAGTTCATTCGAAGGGGGACACTGAAGCTTTCTTT. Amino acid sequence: CASSHQVHSKGDTEAFF.

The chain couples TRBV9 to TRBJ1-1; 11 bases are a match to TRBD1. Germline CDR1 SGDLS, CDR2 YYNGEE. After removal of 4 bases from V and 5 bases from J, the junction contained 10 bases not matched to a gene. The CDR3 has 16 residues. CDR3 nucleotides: TGTGCCAGCAGCCTCGGGACAGGGGGTGTCTCTACTGAAGCTTTCTTT. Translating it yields CASSLGTGGVSTEAFF.

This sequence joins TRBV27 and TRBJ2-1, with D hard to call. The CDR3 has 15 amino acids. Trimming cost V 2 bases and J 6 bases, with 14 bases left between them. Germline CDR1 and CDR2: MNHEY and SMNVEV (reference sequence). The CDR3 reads CASSLAFLYSNEQFF. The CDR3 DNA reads TGTGCCAGCAGTTTAGCTTTTCTATATTCCAATGAGCAGTTCTTC.

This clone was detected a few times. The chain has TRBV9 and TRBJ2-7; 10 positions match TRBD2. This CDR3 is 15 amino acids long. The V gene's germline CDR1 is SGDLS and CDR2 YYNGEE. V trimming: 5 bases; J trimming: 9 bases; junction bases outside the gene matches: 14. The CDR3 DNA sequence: TGTGCCAGCAGTCCTACCCTAGCGGGGGAGCCTGTGCAGTACTTC. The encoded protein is CASSPTLAGEPVQYF.

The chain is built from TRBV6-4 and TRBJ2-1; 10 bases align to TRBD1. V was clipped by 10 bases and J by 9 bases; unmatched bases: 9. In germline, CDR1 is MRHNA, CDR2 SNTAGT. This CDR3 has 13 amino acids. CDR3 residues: CATSGTGESEQFF. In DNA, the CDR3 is TGTGCCACCTCAGGGACAGGGGAGAGTGAGCAGTTCTTC.

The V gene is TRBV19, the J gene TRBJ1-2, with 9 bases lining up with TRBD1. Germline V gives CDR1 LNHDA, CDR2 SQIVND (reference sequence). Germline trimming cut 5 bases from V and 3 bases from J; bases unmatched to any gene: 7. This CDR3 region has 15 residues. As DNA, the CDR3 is TGTGCCAGTAGTGCTCGGGACAGGGTCTACTATGGCTACACCTTC. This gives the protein CASSARDRVYYGYTF.

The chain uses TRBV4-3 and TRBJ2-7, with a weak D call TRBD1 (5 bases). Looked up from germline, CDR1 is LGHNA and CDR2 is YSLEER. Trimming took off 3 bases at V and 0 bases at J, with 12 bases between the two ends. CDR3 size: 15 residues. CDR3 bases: TGCGCCAGCAGCCAGAGCAGGGCCGACTCCTACGAGCAGTACTTC. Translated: CASSQSRADSYEQYF.

The CDR3 region has the DNA TGCGCCAGCAGCTTGGTTGGGGGGGGAGGGAACACTGAAGCTTTCTTT. Translation: CASSLVGGGGNTEAFF. The V and J genes are TRBV5-1 and TRBJ1-1; D is possibly TRBD1 (5 bases). CDR1 and CDR2 (germline): SGHRS, YFSETQ. The CDR3 is 16 amino acids. Trimming left V 0 bases short and J 1 base short, with 13 bases between.

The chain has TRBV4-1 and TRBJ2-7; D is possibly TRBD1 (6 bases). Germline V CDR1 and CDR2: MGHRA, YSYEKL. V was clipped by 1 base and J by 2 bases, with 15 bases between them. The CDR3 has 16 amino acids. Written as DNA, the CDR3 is TGCGCCAGCAGCCAAGGCATCATACAGGGCCCCTACGAGCAGTACTTC. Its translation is CASSQGIIQGPYEQYF.

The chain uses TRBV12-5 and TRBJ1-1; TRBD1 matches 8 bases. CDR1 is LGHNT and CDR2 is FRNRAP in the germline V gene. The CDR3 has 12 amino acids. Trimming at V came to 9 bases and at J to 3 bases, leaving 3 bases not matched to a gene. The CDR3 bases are TGTGCTAGCGAGGACAGGGACACTGAAGCTTTCTTT. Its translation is CASEDRDTEAFF.

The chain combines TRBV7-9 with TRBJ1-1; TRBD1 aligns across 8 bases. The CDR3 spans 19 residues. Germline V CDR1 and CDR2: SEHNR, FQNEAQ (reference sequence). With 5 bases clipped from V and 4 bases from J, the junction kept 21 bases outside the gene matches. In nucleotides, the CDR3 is TGTGCCAGCAGCACCACGGATCCCGGACAGGGAACAACCGCCACTGAAGCTTTCTTT. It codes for CASSTTDPGQGTTATEAFF.

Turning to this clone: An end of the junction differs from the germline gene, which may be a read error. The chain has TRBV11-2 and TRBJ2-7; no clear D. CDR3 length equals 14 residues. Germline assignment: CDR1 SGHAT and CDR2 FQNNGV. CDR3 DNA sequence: TGTGCCAGCAGCTTAACTGCGATCTCCTCCGAGCAGTACTTC. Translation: CASSLTAISSEQYF.

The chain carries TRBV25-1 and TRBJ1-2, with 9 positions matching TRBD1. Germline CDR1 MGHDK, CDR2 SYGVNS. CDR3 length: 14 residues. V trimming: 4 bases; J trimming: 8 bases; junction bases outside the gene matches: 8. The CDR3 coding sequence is TGTGCCAGCAGTGCCACAGGGGGCTGGGGAGGCTACACCTTC. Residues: CASSATGGWGGYTF.

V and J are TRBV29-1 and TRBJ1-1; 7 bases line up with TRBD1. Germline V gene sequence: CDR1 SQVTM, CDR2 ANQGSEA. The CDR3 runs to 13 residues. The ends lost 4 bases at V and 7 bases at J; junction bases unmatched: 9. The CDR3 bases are TGCAGCGTTGCAGGACAGGTCGGAGTTGAAGCTTTCTTT. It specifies CSVAGQVGVEAFF.

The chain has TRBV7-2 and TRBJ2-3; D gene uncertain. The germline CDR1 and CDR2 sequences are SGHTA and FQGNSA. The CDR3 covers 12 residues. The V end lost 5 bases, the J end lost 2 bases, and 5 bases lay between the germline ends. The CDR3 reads CASSRDTDTQYF. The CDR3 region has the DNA TGTGCCAGCAGCCGCGACACAGATACGCAGTATTTT.

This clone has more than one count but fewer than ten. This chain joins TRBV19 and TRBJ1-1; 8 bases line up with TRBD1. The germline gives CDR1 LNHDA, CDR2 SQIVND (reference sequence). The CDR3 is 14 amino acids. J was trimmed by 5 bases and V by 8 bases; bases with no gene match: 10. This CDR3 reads CASCRTGWDTEAFF. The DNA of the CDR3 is TGTGCCAGTTGCAGGACAGGGTGGGATACTGAAGCTTTCTTT.

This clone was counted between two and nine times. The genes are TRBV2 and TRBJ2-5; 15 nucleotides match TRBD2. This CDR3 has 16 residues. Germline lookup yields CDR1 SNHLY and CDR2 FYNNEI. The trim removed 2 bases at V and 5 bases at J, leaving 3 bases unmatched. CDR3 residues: CASSENGLAGGETQYF. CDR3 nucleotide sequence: TGTGCCAGCAGTGAAAATGGACTAGCGGGGGGGGAGACCCAGTACTTC.

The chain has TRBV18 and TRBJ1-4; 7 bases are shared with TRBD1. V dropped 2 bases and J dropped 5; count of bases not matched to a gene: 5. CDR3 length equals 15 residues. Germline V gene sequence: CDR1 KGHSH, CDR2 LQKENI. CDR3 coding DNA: TGTGCCAGCTCACCAGGACAGGACGCCAATGAAAAACTGTTTTTT. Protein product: CASSPGQDANEKLFF.

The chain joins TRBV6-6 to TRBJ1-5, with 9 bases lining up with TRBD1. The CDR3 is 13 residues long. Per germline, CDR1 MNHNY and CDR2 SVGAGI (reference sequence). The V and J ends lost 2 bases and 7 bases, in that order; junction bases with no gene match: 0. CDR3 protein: CASSYGTGQPQHF. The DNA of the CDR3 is TGTGCCAGCAGTTACGGGACAGGGCAGCCCCAGCATTTT.

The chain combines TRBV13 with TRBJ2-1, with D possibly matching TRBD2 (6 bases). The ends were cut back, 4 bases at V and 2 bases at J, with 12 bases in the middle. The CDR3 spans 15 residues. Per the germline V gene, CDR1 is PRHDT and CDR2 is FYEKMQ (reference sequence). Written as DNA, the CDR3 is TGTGCCAGCAGCTCGGTAGCGGATCCCTACAATGAGCAGTTCTTC. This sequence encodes CASSSVADPYNEQFF. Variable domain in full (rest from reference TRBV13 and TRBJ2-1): AAGVIQSPRHLIKEKRETATLKCYPIPRHDTVYWYQQGPGQDPQFLISFYEKMQSDKGSIPDRFSAQQFSDYHSELNMSSLELGDSALYFCASSSVADPYNEQFFGPGTRLTVL.

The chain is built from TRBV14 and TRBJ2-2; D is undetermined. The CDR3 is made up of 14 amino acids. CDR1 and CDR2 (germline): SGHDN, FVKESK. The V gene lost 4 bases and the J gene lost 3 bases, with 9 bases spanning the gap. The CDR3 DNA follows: TGTGCCAGCAGCCTCGGTCGGTACACCGGGGAGCTGTTTTTT. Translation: CASSLGRYTGELFF. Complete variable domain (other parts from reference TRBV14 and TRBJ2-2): EAGVTQFPSHSVIEKGQTVTLRCDPISGHDNLYWYRRVMGKEIKFLLHFVKESKQDESGMPNNRFLAERTGGTYSTLKVQPAELEDSGVYFCASSLGRYTGELFFGEGSRLTVL.

CDR3 in DNA: TGCGCCAGCAGCCAAGAGCACCCCCACCGAGTCGGGGGGGACGGGGGTAATGAGCAGTTCTTC. Translation: CASSQEHPHRVGGDGGNEQFF. The chain carries TRBV4-1 and TRBJ2-1; 8 nucleotides line up with TRBD2. From germline, CDR1 is MGHRA and CDR2 YSYEKL. V shed 0 bases, J shed 7 bases, and the junction held 23 bases outside the gene matches. The CDR3 consists of 21 residues.

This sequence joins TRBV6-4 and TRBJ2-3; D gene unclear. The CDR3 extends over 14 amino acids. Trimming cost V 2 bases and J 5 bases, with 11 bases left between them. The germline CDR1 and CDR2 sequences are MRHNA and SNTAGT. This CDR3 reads CASSDPSQVDTQYF. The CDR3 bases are TGTGCCAGCAGTGACCCCAGTCAGGTAGATACGCAGTATTTT.

The CDR3 sequence is CSVEPGTTEAFF. The CDR3, as DNA: TGCAGCGTTGAACCAGGAACGACTGAAGCTTTCTTT. This sequence joins TRBV29-1 and TRBJ1-1; D is undetermined. V was trimmed by 2 bases and J by 5 bases, leaving 9 bases between them. Germline CDR1 SQVTM, CDR2 ANQGSEA. The CDR3 runs to 12 residues.

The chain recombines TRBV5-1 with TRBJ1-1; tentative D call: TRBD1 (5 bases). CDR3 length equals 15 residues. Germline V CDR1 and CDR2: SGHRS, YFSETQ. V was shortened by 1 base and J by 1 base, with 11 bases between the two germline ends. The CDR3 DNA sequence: TGCGCCAGCAGCTTGATTTCGGGGGGGAACACTGAAGCTTTCTTT. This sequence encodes CASSLISGGNTEAFF.

CDR3 residues: CASSLTSGGAGEQYF. CDR3 sequence (DNA): TGTGCCAGCAGCCTGACTAGCGGGGGGGCGGGAGAGCAGTACTTC. The genes are TRBV28 and TRBJ2-7; 14 bases match TRBD2. The CDR3 spans 15 residues. The V and J ends lost 6 bases and 7 bases, in that order; junction bases with no gene match: 8. The germline CDR1 and CDR2 sequences are MDHEN and SYDVKM.